The text below deals with one TCR beta chain. The data stem from a study of blood T cell repertoires in COVID-19. Germline V CDR1 and CDR2: LNHDA, SQIVND (reference sequence). The CDR3 contains 14 residues. Trimming took off 7 bases at V and 9 bases at J, with 16 bases between the two ends. Study processing details: Counts of nucleated cells, estimated from reference gene primer amplification, were obtained. The table came from immunoSEQ multiplex PCR; TCRdb's copy has only in-frame clones and leaves some out. V and J calls and clone size come straight from that table; D and trimming were deduced from the DNA. The sample holds about 49,000 clones, 80% to 95% seen once.

The specimen sequenced was peripheral blood. This receptor was taken from a man aged 55 to 70 with COVID-19, enrolled during active disease. The rearrangement uses TRBV19 and TRBJ1-6; D might be TRBD1 (5 bases). The CDR3 loop reads CASTRGGHGSPLHF. The CDR3 nucleotides are TGTGCCAGTACCCGGGGAGGACATGGTTCACCCCTCCACTTT. Full variable domain (outside the CDR3, taken from reference TRBV19 and TRBJ1-6): DGGITQSPKYLFRKEGQNVTLSCEQNLNHDAMYWYRQDPGQGLRLIYYSQIVNDFQKGDIAEGYSVSREKKESFPLTVTSAQKNPTAFYLCASTRGGHGSPLHFGNGTRLTVT.